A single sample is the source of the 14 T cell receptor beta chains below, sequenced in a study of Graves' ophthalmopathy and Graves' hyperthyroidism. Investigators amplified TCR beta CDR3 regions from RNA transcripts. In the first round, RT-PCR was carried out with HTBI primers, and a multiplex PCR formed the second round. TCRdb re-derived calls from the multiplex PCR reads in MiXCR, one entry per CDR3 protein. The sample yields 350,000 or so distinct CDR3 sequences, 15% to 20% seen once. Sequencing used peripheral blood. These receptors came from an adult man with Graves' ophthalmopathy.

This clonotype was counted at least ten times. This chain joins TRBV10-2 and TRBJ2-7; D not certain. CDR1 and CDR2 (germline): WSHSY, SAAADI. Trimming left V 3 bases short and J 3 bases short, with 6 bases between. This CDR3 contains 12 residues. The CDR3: CASSDSYYEQYF. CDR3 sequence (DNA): TGCGCCAGCAGTGACAGCTACTACGAGCAGTACTTC.

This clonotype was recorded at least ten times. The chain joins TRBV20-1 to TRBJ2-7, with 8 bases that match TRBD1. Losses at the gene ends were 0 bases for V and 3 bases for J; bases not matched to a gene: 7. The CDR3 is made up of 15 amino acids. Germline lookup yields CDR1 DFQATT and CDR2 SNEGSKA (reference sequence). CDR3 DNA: TGCAGTGCTAGAGATTCTGGCGGACAGGGCTACGAGCAGTACTTC. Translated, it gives CSARDSGGQGYEQYF.

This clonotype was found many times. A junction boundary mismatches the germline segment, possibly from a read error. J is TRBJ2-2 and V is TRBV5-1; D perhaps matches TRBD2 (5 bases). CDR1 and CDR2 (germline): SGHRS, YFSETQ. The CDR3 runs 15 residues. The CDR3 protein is CASSLILENTGELLF. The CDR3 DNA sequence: TGCGCCAGCAGCTTGATCTTGGAGAACACCGGGGAGCTGCTTTTT.

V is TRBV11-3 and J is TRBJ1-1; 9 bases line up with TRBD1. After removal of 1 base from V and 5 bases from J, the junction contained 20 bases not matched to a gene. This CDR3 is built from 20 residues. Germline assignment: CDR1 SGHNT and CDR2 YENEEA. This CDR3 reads CASSLVGTGFLFWPRTEAFF. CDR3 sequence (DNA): TGTGCCAGCAGCTTAGTGGGGACAGGGTTTTTGTTTTGGCCGCGGACTGAAGCTTTCTTT.

In DNA, the CDR3 is TGTGCCAGCAGCTTGGAGTACCCCCTTGCGCAGCCCCAGCATTTT. Translating gives CASSLEYPLAQPQHF. This chain links TRBV5-5 with TRBJ1-5, with D uncertain. In germline, CDR1 is SGHKS, CDR2 YYEKEE (reference sequence). The CDR3 sequence is 15 residues long. Trimming took 0 bases from V and 7 from J, leaving 14 bases between them.

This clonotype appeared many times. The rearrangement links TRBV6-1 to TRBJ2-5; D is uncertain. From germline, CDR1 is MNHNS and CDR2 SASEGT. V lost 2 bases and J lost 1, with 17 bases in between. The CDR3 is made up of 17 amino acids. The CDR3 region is CASSEKRFWSIQETQYF. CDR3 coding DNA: TGTGCCAGCAGTGAAAAAAGATTCTGGAGTATCCAAGAGACCCAGTACTTC.

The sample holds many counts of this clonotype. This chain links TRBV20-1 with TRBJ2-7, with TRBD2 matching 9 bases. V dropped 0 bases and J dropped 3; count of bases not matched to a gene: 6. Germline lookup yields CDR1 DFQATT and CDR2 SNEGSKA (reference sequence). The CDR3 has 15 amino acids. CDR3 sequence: CSARDRLAGYYEQYF. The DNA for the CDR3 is TGCAGTGCTAGAGATCGGCTAGCGGGGTACTACGAGCAGTACTTC.

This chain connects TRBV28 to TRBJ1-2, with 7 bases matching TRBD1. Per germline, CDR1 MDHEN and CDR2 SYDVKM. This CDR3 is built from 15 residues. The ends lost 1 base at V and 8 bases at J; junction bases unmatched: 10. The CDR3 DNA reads TGTGCCAGCAGTTTATCAGGGGGGCGGTTTGGAGGCTACACCTTC. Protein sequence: CASSLSGGRFGGYTF.

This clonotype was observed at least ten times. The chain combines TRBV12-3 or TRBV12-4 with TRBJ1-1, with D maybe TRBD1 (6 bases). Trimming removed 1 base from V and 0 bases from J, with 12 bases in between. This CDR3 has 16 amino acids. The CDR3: CASSLGGTWMNTEAFF. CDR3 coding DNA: TGTGCCAGCAGTTTAGGAGGGACATGGATGAACACTGAAGCTTTCTTT.

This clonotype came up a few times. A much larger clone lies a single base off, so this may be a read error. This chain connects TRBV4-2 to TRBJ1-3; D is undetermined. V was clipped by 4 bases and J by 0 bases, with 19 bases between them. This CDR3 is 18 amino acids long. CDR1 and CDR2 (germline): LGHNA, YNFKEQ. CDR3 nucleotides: TGTGCCAGCAGCCTAGAATTCGGGCAGCGTCTCTCTGGAAACACCATATATTTT. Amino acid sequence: CASSLEFGQRLSGNTIYF.

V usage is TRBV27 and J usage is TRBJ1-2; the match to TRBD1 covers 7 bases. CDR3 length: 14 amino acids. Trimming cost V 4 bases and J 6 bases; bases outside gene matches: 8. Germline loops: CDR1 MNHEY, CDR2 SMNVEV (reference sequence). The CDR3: CASSSQDRRNGYTF. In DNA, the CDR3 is TGTGCCAGCAGTTCCCAGGACAGGAGAAATGGCTACACCTTC.

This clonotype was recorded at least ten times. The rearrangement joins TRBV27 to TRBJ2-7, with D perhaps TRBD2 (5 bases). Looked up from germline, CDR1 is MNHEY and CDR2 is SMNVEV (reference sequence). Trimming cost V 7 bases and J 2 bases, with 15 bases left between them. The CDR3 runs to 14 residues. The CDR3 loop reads CASKPSFRTYEQYF. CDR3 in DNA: TGTGCCAGCAAACCTAGCTTCCGGACCTACGAGCAGTACTTC.

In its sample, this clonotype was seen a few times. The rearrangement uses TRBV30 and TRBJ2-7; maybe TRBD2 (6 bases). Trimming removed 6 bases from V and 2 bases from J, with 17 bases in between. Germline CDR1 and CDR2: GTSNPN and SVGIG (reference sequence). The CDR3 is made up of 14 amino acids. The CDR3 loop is CACRDSQSPYEQYF. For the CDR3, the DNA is TGTGCCTGTCGGGACTCCCAGAGCCCCTACGAGCAGTACTTC.

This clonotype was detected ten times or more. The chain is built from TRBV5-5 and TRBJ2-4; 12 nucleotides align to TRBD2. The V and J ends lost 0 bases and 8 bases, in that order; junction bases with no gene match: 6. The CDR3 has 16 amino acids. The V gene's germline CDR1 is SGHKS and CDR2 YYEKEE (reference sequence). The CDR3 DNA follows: TGTGCCAGCAGCTTGGCTAGCGGGGGGGCCATAGACATTCAGTACTTC. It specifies CASSLASGGAIDIQYF.